The 14 T cell receptor beta chains listed next were all sequenced from one sample in a study of T cells in Graves' hyperthyroidism and ophthalmopathy. The CDR3 regions of TCR beta were amplified from RNA transcripts. First-round RT-PCR of the TCR CDR3 relied on the HTBI primer set. TCRdb re-derived calls from the multiplex PCR reads in MiXCR, one entry per CDR3 protein. The sample consists of 730,000 or so distinct CDR3 sequences, around 20% of them appearing once. The sequenced sample consisted of blood. These receptors were taken from a woman between 45 and 65 years old with Graves' hyperthyroidism that later progressed to Graves' ophthalmopathy.

This clonotype was seen many times. The gene calls are TRBV7-2 and TRBJ2-4; D is possibly TRBD2 (6 bases). CDR1 and CDR2 (germline): SGHTA, FQGNSA. The CDR3 consists of 13 residues. Trimming pared 5 bases from V and 7 bases from J, leaving 12 bases between. This CDR3 is CASSEGDLNIQYF. DNA of the CDR3: TGTGCCAGCAGCGAAGGGGACTTGAACATTCAGTACTTC.

This chain uses TRBV20-1 with TRBJ2-1; 10 bases are a match to TRBD2. V was clipped by 0 bases and J by 0 bases; unmatched bases: 8. Germline loops: CDR1 DFQATT, CDR2 SNEGSKA (reference sequence). This CDR3 comprises 18 residues. The CDR3 sequence is CSARDQRGGPSSYNEQFF. CDR3 coding DNA: TGCAGTGCTAGAGACCAGCGGGGGGGGCCGAGCTCCTACAATGAGCAGTTCTTC.

This clonotype was detected ten times or more. As DNA, the CDR3 is TGTGCCAGCAGCCAAGGGGACAGGAGGAACACTGAAGCTTTCTTT. Amino acids: CASSQGDRRNTEAFF. This chain links TRBV3-1 with TRBJ1-1; 8 nucleotides agree with TRBD1. There are 15 residues in the CDR3. V lost 1 base to trimming and J lost 1 base; unmatched junction nucleotides: 2. The V gene's germline CDR1 is LGHDT and CDR2 YNNKEL (reference sequence). The full variable domain, in which reference TRBV3-1 and TRBJ1-1 provide the parts outside the CDR3, is DTAVSQTPKYLVTQMGNDKSIKCEQNLGHDTMYWYKQDSKKFLKIMFSYNNKELIINETVPNRFSPKSPDKAHLNLHINSLELGDSAVYFCASSQGDRRNTEAFFGQGTRLTVV.

The J gene is TRBJ2-3, the V gene TRBV24-1, with D perhaps matching TRBD2 (6 bases). Trimming pared 2 bases from V and 4 bases from J, leaving 9 bases between. Germline values: CDR1 KGHDR, CDR2 SFDVKD. This CDR3 is 14 amino acids long. CDR3 amino acids: CATSDSGLPDTQYF. The CDR3 DNA sequence: TGTGCCACCAGTGATTCGGGACTTCCAGATACGCAGTATTTT.

Regarding this clonotype: A much larger clonotype is one base distant, so this may be a read error. The chain joins TRBV7-6 to TRBJ2-7; 7 nucleotides match TRBD1. The CDR3 extends over 14 amino acids. The V gene's germline CDR1 is SGHVS and CDR2 FNYEAQ. J gave up 1 base and V 2 bases, and 2 bases lay outside the gene matches. The CDR3 is CASSLTGQSYEQYF. As DNA, the CDR3 is TGTGCCAGCAGCTTAACGGGACAGTCCTACGAGCAGTACTTC.

Remarks on this clonotype: A read error is possible here, since a much larger clone lies one base away. This rearrangement joins TRBV2 to TRBJ2-5; TRBD2 matches at 7 bases. This CDR3 region has 16 residues. CDR1 is SNHLY, CDR2 FYNNEI, per germline. CDR3 in DNA: TGTGTCAGCATGATTGGGTTGCGGGGGACTAAAGAGACCCAGTACTTC. It translates to CVSMIGLRGTKETQYF.

This clonotype was detected many times. The CDR3 nucleotides read TGCAGTCCAGGCCGGCGTCTGAGCACAGATACGCAGTATTTT. Amino acids: CSPGRRLSTDTQYF. The V and J genes are TRBV20-1 and TRBJ2-3; D gene ambiguous. Germline values: CDR1 DFQATT, CDR2 SNEGSKA (reference sequence). The CDR3 consists of 14 residues. V dropped 8 bases and J dropped 0 bases, with 15 bases sitting between them.

The genes are TRBV27 and TRBJ2-1, with TRBD1 matching over 7 bases. Germline CDR1 and CDR2: MNHEY and SMNVEV (reference sequence). With 2 bases clipped from V and 3 bases from J, the junction kept 7 bases outside the gene matches. The CDR3 has 16 residues. The CDR3 spells CASSLDRDSVYNEQFF. The CDR3 DNA is TGTGCCAGCAGTTTAGACCGGGACAGCGTCTACAATGAGCAGTTCTTC.

The J gene is TRBJ1-2, the V gene TRBV29-1, with D uncertain. V was clipped by 2 bases and J by 6 bases, with 10 bases between them. Germline V lookup: CDR1 SQVTM, CDR2 ANQGSEA. The CDR3 length is 12 residues. CDR3 region: CSVERNDDGYTF. The CDR3 DNA is TGCAGCGTTGAACGAAACGACGATGGCTACACCTTC.

This clonotype occurred many times. The chain has TRBV19 and TRBJ1-1, with D hard to call. This CDR3 spans 13 amino acids. Trimming took off 4 bases at V and 0 bases at J, with 6 bases between the two ends. Germline V gives CDR1 LNHDA, CDR2 SQIVND (reference sequence). CDR3 in amino acids: CASSNTVNTEAFF. The CDR3 DNA sequence: TGTGCCAGTAGTAATACAGTGAACACTGAAGCTTTCTTT.

This clonotype was found a few times. V usage is TRBV9 and J usage is TRBJ1-4; D not resolved. V shed 3 bases and J shed 8 bases, with 11 bases lying between them. The CDR3 sequence is 13 residues long. The germline gives CDR1 SGDLS, CDR2 YYNGEE. CDR3 loop: CASSGDLSEKLFF. In nucleotides, the CDR3 is TGTGCCAGCAGCGGTGACCTCTCCGAAAAACTGTTTTTT.

This clonotype was counted only a few times. The genes are TRBV19 and TRBJ2-3; perhaps TRBD1 as D (5 bases). V was shortened by 9 bases and J by 5 bases, with 15 bases between the two germline ends. The CDR3 is 13 amino acids. CDR1 is LNHDA, CDR2 SQIVND, per germline (reference sequence). The CDR3: CASANLRVDTQYF. Written as DNA, the CDR3 is TGTGCCAGCGCCAACCTCAGGGTAGATACGCAGTATTTT.

The sample holds a few counts of this clonotype. The V call is TRBV12-5, the J call TRBJ2-2, with TRBD1 matching over 8 bases. The CDR3 runs to 16 residues. The V gene's germline CDR1 is LGHNT and CDR2 FRNRAP. V shed 6 bases and J 4 bases; nucleotides not matched to a gene: 10. Here the CDR3 DNA reads TGTGCTAGTGGGCAACCCTTCAGGGGGCCCACCGGGGAGCTGTTTTTT. This translates into CASGQPFRGPTGELFF.

This clonotype was observed a handful of times. The rearrangement links TRBV13 to TRBJ2-1; TRBD2 matches at 13 bases. Germline values: CDR1 PRHDT, CDR2 FYEKMQ (reference sequence). The ends lost 6 bases at V and 14 bases at J; junction bases unmatched: 10. The CDR3 runs 14 residues. The CDR3, as DNA: TGTGCCAGCAGACTAGCGGGGGGGCCTTGGGGCGAGTTCTTC. It codes for CASRLAGGPWGEFF.